The TCR beta chain described here comes from a study of preoperative IRX-2 immunotherapy in early breast cancer. Profiled with immunoSEQ multiplex PCR; TCRdb holds only in-frame clones, not every one. Of around 62,000 clones listed, approximately 94% are singletons. Treatment meaning: preoperative locoregional IRX-2 cytokine immunotherapy. Patients received preoperative, locoregional IRX-2 cytokine immunotherapy in a phase Ib study. The V end lost 0 bases, the J end lost 4 bases, and 4 bases lay between the germline ends. This CDR3 is built from 13 residues. Looked up from germline, CDR1 is SGHAT and CDR2 is FQNNGV.

The TCR sequence derives from a human donor with breast cancer. This sample was gathered from a patient treated with IRX-2 immunotherapy. J is TRBJ1-5 and V is TRBV11-2; D is unclear. This CDR3 reads CASSLEHNQPQHF. CDR3 in DNA: TGTGCCAGCAGCTTAGAACATAATCAGCCCCAGCATTTT. Using reference TRBV11-2 and TRBJ1-5 for the parts outside the CDR3, the full variable domain is EAGVAQSPRYKIIEKRQSVAFWCNPISGHATLYWYQQILGQGPKLLIQFQNNGVVDDSQLPKDRFSAERLKGVDSTLKIQPAKLEDSAVYLCASSLEHNQPQHFGDGTRLSIL.